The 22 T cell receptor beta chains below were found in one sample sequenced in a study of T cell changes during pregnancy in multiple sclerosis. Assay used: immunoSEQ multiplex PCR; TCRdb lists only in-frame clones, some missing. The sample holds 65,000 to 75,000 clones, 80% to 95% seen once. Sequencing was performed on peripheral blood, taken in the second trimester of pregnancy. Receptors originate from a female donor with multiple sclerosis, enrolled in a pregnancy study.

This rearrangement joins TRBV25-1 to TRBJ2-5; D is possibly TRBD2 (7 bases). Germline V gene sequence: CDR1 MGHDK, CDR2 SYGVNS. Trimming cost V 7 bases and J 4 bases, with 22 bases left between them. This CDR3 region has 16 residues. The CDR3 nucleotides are TGTGCCAGCATTAAAGGGGGGGGCGCGCATGGAGAGACCCAGTACTTC. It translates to CASIKGGGAHGETQYF.

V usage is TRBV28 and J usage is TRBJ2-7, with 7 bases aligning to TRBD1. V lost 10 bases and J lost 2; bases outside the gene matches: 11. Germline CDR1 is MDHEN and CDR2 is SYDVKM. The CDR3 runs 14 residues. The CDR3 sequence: CATNRDSTTYEQYF. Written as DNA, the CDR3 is TGTGCCACTAACCGGGACAGTACGACCTACGAGCAGTACTTC.

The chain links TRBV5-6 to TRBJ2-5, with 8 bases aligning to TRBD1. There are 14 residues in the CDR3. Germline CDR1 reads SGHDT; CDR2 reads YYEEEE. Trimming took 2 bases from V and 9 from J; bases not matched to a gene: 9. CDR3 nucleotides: TGTGCCAGCAGCTTTCGGACAGGGCCAAGGGCCCAGTACTTC. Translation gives CASSFRTGPRAQYF.

Here the CDR3 reads CASSGPTSGPNYRDEQFF. In DNA form, the CDR3 reads TGTGCCAGCAGTGGACCGACTAGCGGTCCGAACTATAGGGATGAGCAGTTCTTC. This chain links TRBV6-1 with TRBJ2-1; 9 bases line up with TRBD2. The CDR3 has 18 amino acids. V trimming: 4 bases; J trimming: 8 bases; junction bases outside the gene matches: 18. From germline, CDR1 is MNHNS and CDR2 SASEGT.

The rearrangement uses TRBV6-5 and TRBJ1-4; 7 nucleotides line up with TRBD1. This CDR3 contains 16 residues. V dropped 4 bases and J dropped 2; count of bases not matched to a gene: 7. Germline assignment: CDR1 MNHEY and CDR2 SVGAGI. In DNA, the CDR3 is TGTGCCAGCAGTTCAACAGGGGTGAGGACTAATGAAAAACTGTTTTTT. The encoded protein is CASSSTGVRTNEKLFF.

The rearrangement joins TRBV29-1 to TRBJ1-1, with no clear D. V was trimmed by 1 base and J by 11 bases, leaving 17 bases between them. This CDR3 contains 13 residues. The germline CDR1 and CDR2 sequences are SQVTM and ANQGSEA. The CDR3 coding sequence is TGCAGCGTTGAAGTAAGTTTGGGCGGAGGCGCTTTCTTT. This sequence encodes CSVEVSLGGGAFF.

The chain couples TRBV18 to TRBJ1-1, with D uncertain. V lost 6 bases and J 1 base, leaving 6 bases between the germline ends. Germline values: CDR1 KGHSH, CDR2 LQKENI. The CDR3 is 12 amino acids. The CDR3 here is CASSKANTEAFF. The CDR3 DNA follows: TGTGCCAGCTCGAAAGCGAACACTGAAGCTTTCTTT.

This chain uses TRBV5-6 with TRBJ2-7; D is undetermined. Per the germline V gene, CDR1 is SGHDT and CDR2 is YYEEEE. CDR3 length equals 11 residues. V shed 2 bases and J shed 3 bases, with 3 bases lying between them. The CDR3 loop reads CASSLYYEQYF. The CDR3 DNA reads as TGTGCCAGCAGCTTATACTACGAGCAGTACTTC.

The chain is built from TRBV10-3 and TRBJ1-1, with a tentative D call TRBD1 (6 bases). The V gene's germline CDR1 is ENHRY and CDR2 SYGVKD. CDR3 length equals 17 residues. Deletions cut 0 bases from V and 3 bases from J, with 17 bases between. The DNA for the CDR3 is TGTGCCATCAGTGAGTCCCCCGGGACACACAGTTACACTGAAGCTTTCTTT. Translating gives CAISESPGTHSYTEAFF.

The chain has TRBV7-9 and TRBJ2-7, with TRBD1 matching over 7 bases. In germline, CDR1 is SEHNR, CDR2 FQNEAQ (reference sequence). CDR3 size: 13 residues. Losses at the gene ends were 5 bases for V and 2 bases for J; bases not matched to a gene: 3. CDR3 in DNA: TGTGCCAGCAGCATACAGGGGACCTACGAGCAGTACTTC. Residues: CASSIQGTYEQYF.

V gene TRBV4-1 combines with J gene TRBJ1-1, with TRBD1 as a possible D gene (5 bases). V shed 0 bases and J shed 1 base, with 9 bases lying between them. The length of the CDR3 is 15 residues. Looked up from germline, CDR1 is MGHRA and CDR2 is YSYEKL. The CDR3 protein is CASSQDLRGNTEAFF. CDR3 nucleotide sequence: TGCGCCAGCAGCCAAGATCTTAGGGGGAACACTGAAGCTTTCTTT.

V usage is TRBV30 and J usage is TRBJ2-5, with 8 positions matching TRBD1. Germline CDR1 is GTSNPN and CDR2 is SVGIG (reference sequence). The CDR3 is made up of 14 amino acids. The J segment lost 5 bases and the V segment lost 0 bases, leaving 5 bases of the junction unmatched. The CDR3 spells CAWSVGQGLETQYF. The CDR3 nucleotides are TGTGCCTGGAGTGTAGGACAGGGTCTGGAGACCCAGTACTTC.

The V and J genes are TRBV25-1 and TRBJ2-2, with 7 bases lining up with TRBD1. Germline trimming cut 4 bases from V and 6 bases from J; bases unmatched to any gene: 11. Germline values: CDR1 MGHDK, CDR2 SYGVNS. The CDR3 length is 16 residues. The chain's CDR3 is CASSGAGTVNSGELFF. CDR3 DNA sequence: TGTGCCAGCAGTGGGGCCGGGACAGTAAACTCCGGGGAGCTGTTTTTT.

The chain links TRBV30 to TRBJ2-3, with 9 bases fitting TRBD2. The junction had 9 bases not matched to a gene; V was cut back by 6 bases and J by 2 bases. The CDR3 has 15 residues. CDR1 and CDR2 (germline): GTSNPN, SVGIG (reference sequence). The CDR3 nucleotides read TGTGCCTGCGCCCCCCTAGCGGGGTTCACAGATACGCAGTATTTT. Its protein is CACAPLAGFTDTQYF.

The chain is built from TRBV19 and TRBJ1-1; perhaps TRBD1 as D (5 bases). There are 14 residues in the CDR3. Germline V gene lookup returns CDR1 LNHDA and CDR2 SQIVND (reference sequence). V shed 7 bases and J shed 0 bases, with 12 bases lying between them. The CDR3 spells CASTPRTLNTEAFF. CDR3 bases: TGTGCCAGTACCCCTCGGACACTGAACACTGAAGCTTTCTTT.

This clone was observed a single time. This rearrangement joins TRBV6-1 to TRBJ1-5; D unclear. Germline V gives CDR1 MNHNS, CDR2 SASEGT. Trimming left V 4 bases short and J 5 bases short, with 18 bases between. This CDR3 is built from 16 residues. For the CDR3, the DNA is TGTGCCAGCAGTGGTCGATCGGTAACTAAAGATCAGCCCCAGCATTTT. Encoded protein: CASSGRSVTKDQPQHF.

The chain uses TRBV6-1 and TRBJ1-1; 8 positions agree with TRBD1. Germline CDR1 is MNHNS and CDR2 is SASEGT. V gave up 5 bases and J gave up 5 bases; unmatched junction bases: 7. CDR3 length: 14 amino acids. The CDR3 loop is CASSQKQGGTEAFF. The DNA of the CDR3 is TGTGCCAGCAGTCAAAAACAGGGGGGGACTGAAGCTTTCTTT.

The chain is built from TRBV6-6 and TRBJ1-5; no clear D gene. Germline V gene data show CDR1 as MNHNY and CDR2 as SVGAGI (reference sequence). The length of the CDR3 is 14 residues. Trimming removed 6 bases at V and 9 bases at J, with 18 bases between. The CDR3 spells CASRGRTISLPQHF. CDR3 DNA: TGTGCCAGCAGGGGCCGAACAATATCGCTGCCCCAGCATTTT.

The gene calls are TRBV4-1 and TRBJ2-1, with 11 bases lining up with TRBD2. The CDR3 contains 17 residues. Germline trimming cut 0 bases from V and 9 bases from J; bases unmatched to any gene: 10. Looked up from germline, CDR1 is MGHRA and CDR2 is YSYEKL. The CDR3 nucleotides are TGCGCCAGCAGCCAAGAGGTAGCTAGCGGGAGGTTAACTGAGCAGTTCTTC. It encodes CASSQEVASGRLTEQFF.

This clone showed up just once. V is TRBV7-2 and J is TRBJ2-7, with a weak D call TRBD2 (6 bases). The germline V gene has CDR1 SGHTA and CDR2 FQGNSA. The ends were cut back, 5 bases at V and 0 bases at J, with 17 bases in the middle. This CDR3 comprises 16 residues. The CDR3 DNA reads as TGTGCCAGCAGCCGGGGCGGGCGGGGATCCTCCTACGAGCAGTACTTC. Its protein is CASSRGGRGSSYEQYF.

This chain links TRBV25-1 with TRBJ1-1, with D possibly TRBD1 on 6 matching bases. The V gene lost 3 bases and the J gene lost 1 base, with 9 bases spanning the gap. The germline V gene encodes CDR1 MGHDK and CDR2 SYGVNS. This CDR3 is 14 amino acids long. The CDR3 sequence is CASSEGHKNTEAFF. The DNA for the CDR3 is TGTGCCAGCAGTGAGGGACACAAGAACACTGAAGCTTTCTTT.

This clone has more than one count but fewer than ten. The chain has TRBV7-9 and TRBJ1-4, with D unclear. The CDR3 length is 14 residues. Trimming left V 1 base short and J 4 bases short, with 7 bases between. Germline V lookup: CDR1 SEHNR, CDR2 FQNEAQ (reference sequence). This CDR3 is CASSLVGVNEKLFF. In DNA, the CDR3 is TGTGCCAGCAGCTTAGTCGGTGTTAATGAAAAACTGTTTTTT.